The sequence of this T cell receptor (beta chain) was determined in a study of T-cell reconstitution after alpha-beta-depleted transplantation in children. Trimming stripped 7 bases from V and 6 bases from J, with 17 bases between. The CDR3 runs to 13 residues. Germline CDR1 reads SQVTM; CDR2 reads ANQGSEA. This clonotype came up a few times. Unique molecular identifiers tagged the TCRbeta library. TCRdb independently ran MiXCR on the PCR reads; one entry per CDR3 protein. This table holds around 370,000 distinct CDR3 sequences, about a tenth found once. The sequencing here drew on PBMCs from the stem cell graft donor, taken from the stem cell graft. This clonotype originated in a human donor who donated a stem cell graft to a child with acute lymphoblastic leukemia. The rearrangement uses TRBV29-1 and TRBJ2-3; possibly TRBD2 for D (5 bases). The CDR3 protein is CSAPRSGGDTQYF. CDR3 sequence (DNA): TGCAGCGCCCCCCGAAGCGGCGGGGATACGCAGTATTTT.